The rows below give T cell receptor beta chains drawn from one sample of a study of blood T cells in healthy people across ages. MiXCR, applied by TCRdb to the 5' RACE reads, yields one record per CDR3 protein. The data show about 670,000 distinct CDR3 sequences, approximately 52% seen once. Sequenced material: blood. These receptors all stem from a woman aged 80 or over in good health. Both conserved end residues are trimmed from each CDR3.

j_gene: TRBJ2-1
v_gene: TRBV20-1
CDR3aa: SVSGTSGAYSGNEQF

j_gene: TRBJ2-5
v_gene: TRBV4-2
CDR3aa: ASSLMTSGSGNEQY

j_gene: TRBJ2-5
v_gene: TRBV12-3/TRBV12-4
CDR3aa: ASSLGSLETQY

j_gene: TRBJ2-7
v_gene: TRBV2
CDR3aa: ASSEAALGEQY

j_gene: TRBJ2-3
v_gene: TRBV10-1
CDR3aa: ASTPGQGSYTQY

j_gene: TRBJ1-1
v_gene: TRBV20-1
CDR3aa: SARKGDTEAF

j_gene: TRBJ2-7
v_gene: TRBV3-1
CDR3aa: ASSQTSGSYEQY

j_gene: TRBJ2-5
v_gene: TRBV29-1
CDR3aa: SVESQVQGRLETQY

j_gene: TRBJ2-2
v_gene: TRBV7-2
CDR3aa: ASSHRQAAFWSTGELF

j_gene: TRBJ1-1
v_gene: TRBV29-1
CDR3aa: SFSSGQGITEAF

j_gene: TRBJ2-2
v_gene: TRBV14
CDR3aa: ASNHLWNTGELF

j_gene: TRBJ1-4
v_gene: TRBV29-1
CDR3aa: SVDAGGREKLF

j_gene: TRBJ2-4
v_gene: TRBV12-3/TRBV12-4
CDR3aa: ASSLGTSGREQY

j_gene: TRBJ2-4
v_gene: TRBV4-1
CDR3aa: ASSQDMGRGGYNEQY

j_gene: TRBJ2-5
v_gene: TRBV5-1
CDR3aa: ASSAGTSGRRAEQY

j_gene: TRBJ2-1
v_gene: TRBV2
CDR3aa: ASSHREVQGNEQF

j_gene: TRBJ2-1
v_gene: TRBV5-1
CDR3aa: ASSHGTDTHNEQF

j_gene: TRBJ2-3
v_gene: TRBV14
CDR3aa: ASSHPGRGVQY

j_gene: TRBJ2-7
v_gene: TRBV24-1
CDR3aa: ATSGVGVRDEQY

j_gene: TRBJ1-5
v_gene: TRBV5-6
CDR3aa: ASSLWQVDQPQH

j_gene: TRBJ2-1
v_gene: TRBV5-1
CDR3aa: ASSPPRISYNEQF

j_gene: TRBJ1-2
v_gene: TRBV6-6
CDR3aa: ASSYTTATSYGYT

j_gene: TRBJ2-3
v_gene: TRBV12-3/TRBV12-4
CDR3aa: ASSLRPRSGKKNTQY

j_gene: TRBJ2-1
v_gene: TRBV6-4
CDR3aa: ASSAAGEGNEQF

j_gene: TRBJ1-2
v_gene: TRBV29-1
CDR3aa: SVESLYGYT

j_gene: TRBJ2-7
v_gene: TRBV29-1
CDR3aa: SVAAGGAGSYEQY

j_gene: TRBJ2-5
v_gene: TRBV20-1
CDR3aa: SKGPDGETQY

j_gene: TRBJ2-7
v_gene: TRBV6-5
CDR3aa: AGSYSGRAYEQY

j_gene: TRBJ2-7
v_gene: TRBV27
CDR3aa: ASSPGSSYEQY

j_gene: TRBJ2-2
v_gene: TRBV25-1
CDR3aa: ASSDPGQGTGELF

j_gene: TRBJ1-2
v_gene: TRBV12-3/TRBV12-4
CDR3aa: ASRQVTGGYGYT

j_gene: TRBJ2-7
v_gene: TRBV7-2
CDR3aa: ASSLGTRVGEQY

j_gene: TRBJ2-4
v_gene: TRBV12-3/TRBV12-4
CDR3aa: ASSLSRGRVAKNIQY

j_gene: TRBJ2-5
v_gene: TRBV11-2
CDR3aa: ASSLTSGERTQY

j_gene: TRBJ2-5
v_gene: TRBV24-1
CDR3aa: ATSGRGPYQETQY

j_gene: TRBJ2-7
v_gene: TRBV7-2
CDR3aa: ASSSQPTGGYEQY

j_gene: TRBJ2-1
v_gene: TRBV10-3
CDR3aa: AISESWRERGGEQF

j_gene: TRBJ2-1
v_gene: TRBV12-3/TRBV12-4
CDR3aa: ASRAPIRADNEQF

j_gene: TRBJ1-1
v_gene: TRBV25-1
CDR3aa: ASRNAFNTEAF

j_gene: TRBJ2-1
v_gene: TRBV20-1
CDR3aa: SARKERGNYNEQF

j_gene: TRBJ2-3
v_gene: TRBV12-3/TRBV12-4
CDR3aa: ASSLQSGRGNTDTQY